The entry below describes one T cell receptor beta chain. TCRdb called the RT-PCR reads again in MiXCR, with one record for every CDR3 protein. The repertoire holds about 680,000 distinct CDR3 sequences, with more than 13% as singletons. CDR3 length equals 12 residues. V lost 1 base and J 7 bases, leaving 7 bases between the germline ends. Germline CDR1 reads MNHEY; CDR2 reads SVGEGT. This clonotype was sampled from a female donor in good health, serving as a healthy control. The V gene is TRBV6-2 or TRBV6-3, the J gene TRBJ1-2; the D is unclear. Sequences were obtained from memory CD4+ T cells from blood. As DNA, the CDR3 is TGTGCCAGCAGTTACTTCCAACGTGGCTACACCTTC. Protein sequence: CASSYFQRGYTF.